This is a list of T cell receptor beta chains from one sample in a study of blood T cell repertoires in COVID-19. Profiled with immunoSEQ multiplex PCR; TCRdb holds only in-frame clones, not every one. The sample has about 210,000 clones, 82% seen once; the top ten hold roughly 5.1%. Sequencing input: peripheral blood. Source of these receptors: a woman between 65 and 79 years old with COVID-19, enrolled during active disease. CDR3s include the opening cysteine and the closing phenylalanine or tryptophan. Fields, in order: V gene, CDR3 protein.

>TRBV24-1
CATSDLAGAGETQYF
>TRBV9
CASSDTGAGELFF
>TRBV6-1
CASSEAGRVGGGYTF
>TRBV11-3
CASSFGSGLPLHF
>TRBV10-1
CASRQHVATEAFF
>TRBV6-5
CASRTGKTSNTEAFF
>TRBV4-2
CASSQGLQSYEQYF
>TRBV18
CASSFGHQGGQPQHF
>TRBV27
CASLLPTGDSMNTEAFF
>TRBV10-3
CAISDPTSGIKEETQYF
>TRBV27
CASSSRMTAPAEAFF
>TRBV2
CASSATGLMNTEAFF
>TRBV28
CASSRFGSSYEQYF
>TRBV9
CASSPTGTSGRALIETQYF
>TRBV6-5
CASSYRLANEKLFF
>TRBV7-9
CASSLRLSTDTQYF
>TRBV24-1
CATSDPGQGDQETQYF
>TRBV5-6
CASNTADSPLHF
>TRBV30
CAWSRLDRTYEQYF
>TRBV7-2
CASSISTSYEQYF
>TRBV4-2
CASSQWTGASNYGYTF
>TRBV24-1
CATSDVGRDNQPQHF
>TRBV18
CASSPGQGGTEAFF
>TRBV28
CASSSRTSTAYNEQFF
>TRBV28
CASSVDRGGGQPQHF
>TRBV24-1
CATPESVYEQYF
>TRBV7-3
CASSSEMGSRELFF
>TRBV9
CASSSRWGAEGYTF
>TRBV5-4
CASSLESGQETQYF
>TRBV3-1/TRBV3-2
CASSQGVRGNTEAFF
>TRBV6-5
CASRKGLDTGELFF
>TRBV5-1
CASSPTPRTGIEQYF
>TRBV20-1
CSASRDRVHEQYF
>TRBV6-4
CASRQMDSPSSPLHF
>TRBV5-1
CASSLIPGGPVTGELFF
>TRBV7-6
CASSPRQGWTEAFF
>TRBV7-3
CASKRFPRDYNSPLHF
>TRBV18
CASSPTGDEAFF
>TRBV14
CASSQDRFLNSPLHF
>TRBV19
CASRIRAGGSNEQFF
>TRBV28
CASRAQEQNYGYTF
>TRBV27
CASSLSTGLSRHF
>TRBV12-3/TRBV12-4
CASSLAHGGEQFF
>TRBV19
CASKDRTTTNYGYTF
>TRBV7-9
CASSRQGALSRNTIYF
>TRBV2
CASILAGEPSEFF
>TRBV28
CASSTPQENTEAFF
>TRBV2
CASSVARTGNSPLHF
>TRBV11-2
CASSMNRGSGNTIYF
>TRBV9
CASSVILNTEAFF
>TRBV3-1/TRBV3-2
CASSQTASDQYF
>TRBV19
CASSIQRREQFF
>TRBV29-1
CSVVLGTGSTDTQYF